Below, one T cell receptor beta chain is given with its context. Its cognate antigen is unknown. Germline CDR1 is SGHRS and CDR2 is YFSETQ. J was trimmed by 2 bases and V by 4 bases; bases with no gene match: 5. CDR3 length: 15 residues. This table comes from immunoSEQ multiplex PCR, and its TCRdb copy is limited to in-frame clones, with some not included. The data hold some 77,000 clones, with around 90% observed a single time. This sample stems from a study of PD-L1 blockade in urothelial cancer. The overall study: Blood analysis took place 3 weeks (second dose) and 6 weeks after treatment start.

Study conclusions and caveats: Better survival was forecast by a pretreatment blood TCR clonality below the median.

V is TRBV5-1 and J is TRBJ2-7, with 11 bases identical to TRBD1. The sequenced sample was PBMCs, obtained around atezolizumab (anti-PD-L1) treatment. This sequence was found in a woman in her seventies with urothelial cancer. The CDR3 DNA reads as TGCGCCAGCAGCCGGGGACAGGGGGAGCCCTACGAGCAGTACTTC. Translated, it gives CASSRGQGEPYEQYF.